The following is a TCR beta chain sequence with its context. This clonotype was seen a single time. What this receptor recognizes is not known. No per-base quality is available; no much larger clone lies one base away. One read alone is weak evidence. The time point tag for this specimen amounts to: persistent/refractory GD, antithyroid drugs over 5 years with positive TRAb. For both TCR sequencing and RNA sequencing, RNA was extracted from PBMCs in TRIzol. Graves' disease was diagnosed according to American Thyroid Association guidelines. Patients were recruited from an endocrinology department in Xi'an, China. From each patient, around 9 milliliters of peripheral blood was collected into an EDTA anticoagulant tube. Ficoll Paque Plus density gradient separation was used to isolate PBMCs, and no further T cell sorting was performed. An Agilent 2100 Bioanalyzer and agarose gel were used to check RNA quality, and a NanoDrop 2000 was used to measure RNA concentration.

This specimen belongs to a study of regulatory T cells in long-lasting Graves disease (dated by TCRdb to about 2021). About the study as a whole: Persistent Graves' disease was defined as antithyroid drug treatment for over 5 years with persistently positive TSH receptor autoantibodies. Peripheral blood TCR sequencing and RNA sequencing compared persistent Graves' disease patients with newly diagnosed Graves' disease patients. The study took place in China and was registered as a clinical trial. A total of around 35 samples underwent TCR sequencing, from roughly 13 patients with persistent Graves' disease and approximately 20 patients with newly diagnosed Graves' disease. Antithyroid drugs had been taken for 8.5 to 13 years on average by persistent Graves' disease patients in the clinical cohort.

Library method: multiplex PCR. TCRdb shows the sequencer as Illumina HiSeq 4000. To build TCR beta libraries, CDR3 regions were amplified by Arm-PCR using iRepertoire HTBI primers. Before sequencing, the PCR products underwent gel purification. Per the authors' processing: Gene usage analysis of CDR3 amino acid clonotypes used the 62 TRBV and about 13 TRBJ segments found across samples. COPE and FqMerger were used to merge filtered high-quality paired reads into contigs. BLAST was used to align contigs to IMGT TRBV, TRBD and TRBJ reference genes, and CDR3 was defined according to IMGT. Any clonotype with a frequency above 0.1% was classified as a highly expanded clone. Shannon entropy served as the measure of repertoire diversity, while the Gini coefficient captured V-J evenness. Clonotypes shared by more than one individual were considered public. TCRdb handled the public reads itself, with Q25 trimming in fastp and clone calling in MiXCR, and kept productive beta chains. Entries are consolidated by CDR3 protein sequence, retaining the most common genes and DNA. TCRdb's processing, not the authors', yielded these V and J calls. The sample table lists hundreds of thousands of distinct CDR3 sequences, roughly a fifth of them with a count of one. The leading ten clones occupy 14% of the sample.

Overall study outcomes, separate from this receptor: Only peripheral blood was studied, because thyroid tissue, the primary lesion, was inaccessible. Only the TCR beta chain was sequenced and analyzed. Patients with persistent disease shared more public clonotypes (approximately 2,500) than newly diagnosed patients did (about 970). Compared with newly diagnosed patients, persistent Graves' disease patients had lower TCR Shannon entropy and fewer highly expanded clones, which suggests clonal expansion. The authors noted that the small sample size was a limitation that may lower accuracy.

Source: peripheral blood mononuclear cells (PBMCs), taken when the disease was refractory, from a patient treated with antithyroid drugs. The clonotype comes from a female donor with Graves disease.

This receptor has the CDR3 CASSFYREPQHF. The bases read TGTGCCAGCAGTTTCTACAGGGAGCCCCAGCATTTT. The V and J genes are TRBV28 and TRBJ1-5, with a weak D call of TRBD1 (6 bases match). Reading from cysteine to phenylalanine, the CDR3 counts 12 amino acids. Solely the CDR3 DNA is kept, with 36 bases framed from the first base. Via the germline V gene, CDR1 is MDHEN and CDR2 SYDVKM. V is clipped by 3 bases and J by 8 bases, and the sequence between their germline boundaries is 8 bases long. The CDR3, completed at both ends by the reference TRBV28 and TRBJ1-5 genes, gives the full variable domain DVKVTQSSRYLVKRTGEKVFLECVQDMDHENMFWYRQDPGLGLRLIYFSYDVKMKEKGDIPEGYSVSREKKERFSLILESASTNQTSMYLCASSFYREPQHFGDGTRLSIL.